Listed here are 25 T cell receptor beta chains from one sample, sequenced in a study of blood T cell repertoires in COVID-19. The table came from immunoSEQ multiplex PCR; TCRdb's copy has only in-frame clones and leaves some out. The sample carries just over 300,000 clones, around nine tenths recorded once. Sequences were obtained from peripheral blood. The origin of the receptors is a woman under 40 with COVID-19, enrolled during active disease.

V gene TRBV27 combines with J gene TRBJ1-5; D ambiguous. The CDR3 is 15 amino acids. Germline CDR1 is MNHEY and CDR2 is SMNVEV (reference sequence). V was trimmed by 0 bases and J by 4 bases, leaving 10 bases between them. In DNA, the CDR3 is TGTGCCAGCAGTTTATCTGGGCAGGCTAATCAGCCCCAGCATTTT. Its translation is CASSLSGQANQPQHF.

V and J are TRBV12-5 and TRBJ2-1; no firm D call. This CDR3 has 13 residues. Germline V lookup: CDR1 LGHNT, CDR2 FRNRAP. Trimming stripped 2 bases from V and 9 bases from J, with 11 bases between. The DNA for the CDR3 is TGTGCTAGTGGTTTGCCAAATAGAGGTGAGCAGTTCTTC. Its translation: CASGLPNRGEQFF.

V and J are TRBV12-5 and TRBJ1-1; 7 positions agree with TRBD1. Germline V lookup: CDR1 LGHNT, CDR2 FRNRAP. The V and J ends lost 3 bases and 0 bases, in that order; junction bases with no gene match: 19. This CDR3 has 20 residues. DNA of the CDR3: TGTGCTAGTGGTTTAGAGGCAGGGGGAAGAAAAGCCGGCATGAACACTGAAGCTTTCTTT. This sequence encodes CASGLEAGGRKAGMNTEAFF.

The chain carries TRBV7-2 and TRBJ2-5; 9 bases agree with TRBD2. CDR1 and CDR2 (germline): SGHTA, FQGNSA. Trimming removed 9 bases from V and 0 bases from J; junction bases left unmatched: 2. CDR3 length: 13 residues. CDR3 in DNA: TGTGCCAGTGTAGCGGGGGACCAAGAGACCCAGTACTTC. Amino acid sequence: CASVAGDQETQYF.

The sample holds a few counts of this clone. V and J are TRBV6-2 or TRBV6-3 and TRBJ2-6; a weak D match, TRBD1 (5 bases). Per the germline V gene, CDR1 is MNHEY and CDR2 is SVGEGT. Trimming removed 5 bases from V and 2 bases from J, with 10 bases in between. The CDR3 spans 15 residues. This CDR3 reads CASSDDSAGANVLTF. Written as DNA, the CDR3 is TGTGCCAGCAGTGACGACAGCGCTGGGGCCAACGTCCTGACTTTC.

This chain connects TRBV18 to TRBJ1-1, with D uncertain. The CDR3 has 13 residues. Germline V CDR1 and CDR2: KGHSH, LQKENI. Trimming pared 8 bases from V and 1 base from J, leaving 11 bases between. The CDR3 loop reads CASTDFPNTEAFF. For the CDR3, the DNA is TGTGCCAGCACGGACTTTCCGAACACTGAAGCTTTCTTT.

The sample holds a few counts of this clone. J is TRBJ2-7 and V is TRBV5-1, with D maybe TRBD1 (6 bases). V dropped 4 bases and J dropped 5 bases, with 19 bases sitting between them. The V gene's germline CDR1 is SGHRS and CDR2 YFSETQ. The CDR3 is 15 amino acids. CDR3 residues: CASSIPQGREHEQYF. The CDR3 DNA follows: TGCGCCAGCAGCATTCCACAGGGTAGAGAACACGAGCAGTACTTC. Based on the CDR3 plus reference TRBV5-1 and TRBJ2-7, the full variable domain is KAGVTQTPRYLIKTRGQQVTLSCSPISGHRSVSWYQQTPGQGLQFLFEYFSETQRNKGNFPGRFSGRQFSNSRSEMNVSTLELGDSALYLCASSIPQGREHEQYFGPGTRLTVT.

V is TRBV28 and J is TRBJ1-2; 7 positions match TRBD1. The CDR3 runs 14 residues. Germline V gene lookup returns CDR1 MDHEN and CDR2 SYDVKM. V lost 2 bases, J lost 1 base, and 1 base stayed unmatched. The CDR3 reads CASSLDRVNYGYTF. The CDR3, as DNA: TGTGCCAGCAGTTTAGACAGGGTTAACTATGGCTACACCTTC.

The chain joins TRBV30 to TRBJ2-7; the match to TRBD1 covers 12 bases. Germline V gene lookup returns CDR1 GTSNPN and CDR2 SVGIG (reference sequence). The CDR3 totals 14 residues. The V gene end was trimmed by 1 base and the J gene end by 7 bases; junction bases not matched to a gene: 5. CDR3 bases: TGTGCCTGGAGTGCTGGGACAGGGGGCGGAGAGCAGTACTTC. Protein: CAWSAGTGGGEQYF.

The chain is built from TRBV28 and TRBJ1-6, with D uncertain. Trimming stripped 6 bases from V and 8 bases from J, with 11 bases between. Germline values: CDR1 MDHEN, CDR2 SYDVKM. The CDR3 totals 13 residues. In nucleotides, the CDR3 is TGTGCCAGCAGGGGCAGGCTCTATTCACCCCTCCACTTT. It specifies CASRGRLYSPLHF.

This chain links TRBV28 with TRBJ1-1, with TRBD1 matching over 7 bases. Trimming removed 6 bases from V and 1 base from J; junction bases left unmatched: 5. In germline, CDR1 is MDHEN, CDR2 SYDVKM. The CDR3 sequence is 14 residues long. In DNA, the CDR3 is TGTGCCAGCAGACAGGGACAGCAGAACACTGAAGCTTTCTTT. Encoded protein: CASRQGQQNTEAFF.

The V gene is TRBV10-3, the J gene TRBJ2-5; 9 nucleotides line up with TRBD2. The CDR3 sequence is 17 residues long. The germline V gene has CDR1 ENHRY and CDR2 SYGVKD. Germline trimming cut 6 bases from V and 4 bases from J; bases unmatched to any gene: 15. CDR3 nucleotides: TGTGCCATCAGCCCCGGGGCGGGACTAGCCCGCGGAGAGACCCAGTACTTC. This translates into CAISPGAGLARGETQYF.

This sequence joins TRBV6-5 and TRBJ1-6; possible D gene TRBD1, 5 bases. Germline CDR1 MNHEY, CDR2 SVGAGI. CDR3 length: 13 amino acids. The V end lost 11 bases, the J end lost 6 bases, and 14 bases lay between the germline ends. This CDR3 reads CAARTSRNSPLHF. As DNA, the CDR3 is TGTGCCGCACGGACATCCCGTAATTCACCCCTCCACTTT.

The chain is built from TRBV9 and TRBJ2-3; 13 bases match TRBD2. Germline V gives CDR1 SGDLS, CDR2 YYNGEE. The CDR3 length is 14 residues. V gave up 7 bases and J gave up 3 bases; unmatched junction bases: 2. CDR3 sequence (DNA): TGTGCCAGCCAGACTAGCGGGGGGACAGATACGCAGTATTTT. Protein: CASQTSGGTDTQYF.

The V and J genes are TRBV5-1 and TRBJ1-1; D remains ambiguous. The V and J ends lost 0 bases and 11 bases respectively, with 11 bases between them. The length of the CDR3 is 12 residues. CDR1 is SGHRS and CDR2 is YFSETQ in the germline V gene. As DNA, the CDR3 is TGCGCCAGCAGCTTGGACGGTACGAGGGCTTTCTTT. This encodes CASSLDGTRAFF.

The chain links TRBV24-1 to TRBJ2-1; 12 bases align to TRBD1. The CDR3 loop spans 20 amino acids. Germline loops: CDR1 KGHDR, CDR2 SFDVKD. V dropped 1 base and J dropped 4; count of bases not matched to a gene: 13. The CDR3 coding sequence is TGTGCCACCAGTGATTTTACCGGGACAGGGGGCGGGGAGATGTACAATGAGCAGTTCTTC. It specifies CATSDFTGTGGGEMYNEQFF.

The V call is TRBV29-1, the J call TRBJ2-7; 8 bases align to TRBD1. The CDR3 sequence is 13 residues long. After removal of 4 bases from V and 3 bases from J, the junction contained 5 bases not matched to a gene. Germline loops: CDR1 SQVTM, CDR2 ANQGSEA. CDR3 coding DNA: TGCAGCGTTGCAGGGGGCGAAGGCTACGAGCAGTACTTC. It translates to CSVAGGEGYEQYF.

The CDR3 DNA reads TGTGCCAGCAGCGTAGCCCTTAGGACAGGGGGCGGCTATGGCTACACCTTC. Translating gives CASSVALRTGGGYGYTF. The genes are TRBV9 and TRBJ1-2, with 11 bases lining up with TRBD1. The CDR3 is 17 amino acids. After removal of 0 bases from V and 4 bases from J, the junction contained 8 bases not matched to a gene. Germline lookup yields CDR1 SGDLS and CDR2 YYNGEE.

The chain combines TRBV5-4 with TRBJ2-3; D is perhaps TRBD2 (6 bases). Germline V gene data show CDR1 as SGHNT and CDR2 as YYREEE (reference sequence). The CDR3 is made up of 13 amino acids. V lost 0 bases and J 4 bases, leaving 6 bases between the germline ends. The CDR3 sequence is CASSLGGADTQYF. CDR3 coding DNA: TGTGCCAGCAGCTTGGGGGGGGCAGATACGCAGTATTTT. The entire variable domain, with the rest obtained from reference TRBV5-4 and TRBJ2-3, is as follows: ETGVTQSPTHLIKTRGQQVTLRCSSQSGHNTVSWYQQALGQGPQFIFQYYREEENGRGNFPPRFSGLQFPNYSSELNVNALELDDSALYLCASSLGGADTQYFGPGTRLTVL.

The chain has TRBV5-4 and TRBJ2-3; TRBD2 might be the D (6 bases). Germline CDR1 is SGHNT and CDR2 is YYREEE (reference sequence). The V end lost 5 bases, the J end lost 2 bases, and 18 bases lay between the germline ends. This CDR3 spans 16 amino acids. CDR3 residues: CASRLAGTHPTDTQYF. The CDR3 nucleotides are TGTGCCAGCAGACTCGCCGGGACTCACCCCACAGATACGCAGTATTTT.

The chain employs TRBV7-6 and TRBJ1-1, with a weak D call TRBD1 (5 bases). This CDR3 has 15 residues. The germline gives CDR1 SGHVS, CDR2 FNYEAQ. V was cut by 4 bases and J by 5 bases, with 17 bases left in between. As DNA, the CDR3 is TGTGCCAGCAGCTCCCCGGGAGGGCGGGGGACTGAAGCTTTCTTT. Its protein product is CASSSPGGRGTEAFF.

A few counts support this clone. In nucleotides, the CDR3 is TGCGCCAGCAGCTTGGAGTTCGGGGGGCGCGGAATGTCTGGAAACACCATATATTTT. It is translated as CASSLEFGGRGMSGNTIYF. This chain connects TRBV5-1 to TRBJ1-3; TRBD1 is a possible D gene (6 bases). This CDR3 is 19 amino acids long. CDR1 and CDR2 (germline): SGHRS, YFSETQ. Trimming left V 0 bases short and J 1 base short, with 20 bases between.

V is TRBV4-1 and J is TRBJ2-4, with a tentative D call TRBD1 (6 bases). This CDR3 spans 21 amino acids. Trimming shortened V by 5 bases and J by 0 bases, and 29 bases separated the two germline ends. From germline, CDR1 is MGHRA and CDR2 YSYEKL. The CDR3 bases are TGCGCCAGCAGCTACAAGAATATCATGGGGGCCGCAAGCTTAGCCAAAAACATTCAGTACTTC. This translates into CASSYKNIMGAASLAKNIQYF.

CDR3 protein: CASSLSMNTEAFF. Written as DNA, the CDR3 is TGTGCCAGCAGCCTGTCAATGAACACTGAAGCTTTCTTT. The genes are TRBV16 and TRBJ1-1; D call uncertain. In germline, CDR1 is KGHSY, CDR2 FQNENV. The V end was cut by 4 bases, the J end by 0 bases, with 6 bases between. The length of the CDR3 is 13 residues.

V gene TRBV3-1 (or the pseudogene TRBV3-2) combines with J gene TRBJ2-1; 14 bases are a match to TRBD2. This CDR3 contains 17 residues. V lost 4 bases to trimming and J lost 0 bases; unmatched junction nucleotides: 2. CDR1 LGHDT and CDR2 YNNKEL come from the germline V gene (reference sequence). In nucleotides, the CDR3 is TGTGCCAGCAGCCGAGGGACTAGCGGGAGCTCCTACAATGAGCAGTTCTTC. This sequence encodes CASSRGTSGSSYNEQFF.